This TCR beta chain was retrieved from a study of regulatory T cells in long-lasting Graves disease. This clonotype has a count of ten or more. Construction of TCR beta libraries relied on iRepertoire HTBI primers and on Arm-PCR targeting CDR3 regions. TCRdb fed the multiplex PCR reads into MiXCR, producing one record per CDR3 protein. This table holds 400,000 to 650,000 distinct CDR3 sequences, roughly a sixth found once. With 3 bases removed from V and 5 bases from J, the gap between germline ends came to 5 bases. The CDR3 consists of 12 residues. Germline V gene lookup returns CDR1 PRHDT and CDR2 FYEKMQ (reference sequence). Time point: newly diagnosed GD, antithyroid drugs for less than 3 months. PBMC RNA served as the TCR library source. Blood from the periphery, approximately 8.5 milliliters in all, was drawn into EDTA tubes. This sample was shared with a second study, whose subject was T cells in Graves' hyperthyroidism and ophthalmopathy. That investigation notes: First-round RT-PCR with HTBI primers amplified the TCR CDR3 region.

Sequencing was performed on peripheral blood mononuclear cells (PBMCs), taken at new diagnosis, from a patient treated with antithyroid drugs. This chain uses TRBV13 with TRBJ2-1; unclear D gene. This sequence originates from a woman aged 35 to 59 with Graves disease. DNA of the CDR3: TGTGCCAGCAGCTTGGAAGACAATGAGCAGTTCTTC. Protein sequence: CASSLEDNEQFF.